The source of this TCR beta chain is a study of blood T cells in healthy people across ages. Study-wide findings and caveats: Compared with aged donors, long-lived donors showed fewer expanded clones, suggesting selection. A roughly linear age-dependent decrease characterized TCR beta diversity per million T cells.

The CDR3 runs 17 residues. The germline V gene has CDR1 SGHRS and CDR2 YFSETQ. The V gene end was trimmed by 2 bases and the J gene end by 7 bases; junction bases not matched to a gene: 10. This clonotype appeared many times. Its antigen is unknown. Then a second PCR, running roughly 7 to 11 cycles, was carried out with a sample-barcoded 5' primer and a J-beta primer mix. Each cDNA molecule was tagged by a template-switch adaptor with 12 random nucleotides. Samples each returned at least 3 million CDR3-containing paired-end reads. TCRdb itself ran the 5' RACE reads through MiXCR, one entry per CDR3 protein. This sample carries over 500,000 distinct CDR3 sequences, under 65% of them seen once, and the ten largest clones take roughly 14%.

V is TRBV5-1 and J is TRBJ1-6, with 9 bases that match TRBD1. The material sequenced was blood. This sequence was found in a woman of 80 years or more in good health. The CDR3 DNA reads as TGCGCCAGCAGCTTACACCTCCCGGGACAGGGCAATTCACCCCTCCACTTT. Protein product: CASSLHLPGQGNSPLHF.